Listed below are T cell receptor beta chains from one sample, sequenced in a study of Ad26.COV2.S vaccination and SARS-CoV-2 variants. Here immunoSEQ multiplex PCR was the method, and the copy in TCRdb shows in-frame clones only, minus some. The sample includes about 370,000 clones, about 85% of them seen just once. The sample was peripheral blood, taken in a trial of Ad26.COV2.S vaccine versus placebo. These receptors were obtained from a person aged 18-65 years who received the Ad26.COV2.S COVID-19 vaccine or a placebo. Each CDR3 is given with its conserved first and last residue. The order of the fields is D gene, clone size, J gene, V gene, CDR3 protein, CDR3 DNA. A D gene is named only where the DNA matches it firmly. Clone size is stated in some rows and not others, as once, few, many or a class when expanded.

D: TRBD1; size: NA; J: TRBJ2-7; V: TRBV3-1/TRBV3-2; CDR3: CASSYDRGPYEQYF; DNA: TGTGCCAGCAGCTACGACAGGGGCCCCTACGAGCAGTACTTC
D: TRBD2; size: NA; J: TRBJ2-2; V: TRBV10-3; CDR3: CAINDGGNGELFF; DNA: TGTGCCATCAACGACGGGGGGAACGGGGAGCTGTTTTTT
D: NA; size: NA; J: TRBJ1-2; V: TRBV7-9; CDR3: CASSLVIGQLDGYTF; DNA: TGTGCCAGCAGCTTAGTAATTGGGCAGTTGGATGGCTACACCTTC
D: NA; size: once; J: TRBJ1-5; V: TRBV18; CDR3: CASSRGVGPQHF; DNA: TGTGCCAGCTCACGAGGGGTCGGGCCCCAGCATTTT
D: NA; size: NA; J: TRBJ2-1; V: TRBV18; CDR3: CASSPTDGYNEQFF; DNA: TGTGCCAGCTCACCGACCGACGGCTACAATGAGCAGTTCTTC
D: TRBD1; size: NA; J: TRBJ1-6; V: TRBV27; CDR3: CASKPDRAGGNSYNSPLHF; DNA: TGTGCCAGCAAACCCGACAGGGCAGGTGGAAACTCCTATAATTCACCCCTCCACTTT
D: NA; size: NA; J: TRBJ1-2; V: TRBV7-2; CDR3: CASSFLTGQGYTF; DNA: TGTGCCAGCAGCTTCCTTACAGGGCAAGGCTACACCTTC
D: NA; size: NA; J: TRBJ2-7; V: TRBV5-1; CDR3: CASSLSQGAHLYEQYF; DNA: TGCGCCAGCAGCTTGTCGCAGGGCGCACACCTTTACGAGCAGTACTTC
D: NA; size: NA; J: TRBJ1-5; V: TRBV7-9; CDR3: CASSQNGDQPQHF; DNA: TGTGCCAGCAGCCAAAACGGGGATCAGCCCCAGCATTTT
D: NA; size: once; J: TRBJ1-3; V: TRBV2; CDR3: CASSVHGGSSGNTIYF; DNA: TGTGCCAGCAGTGTCCATGGGGGTAGCTCTGGAAACACCATATATTTT
D: NA; size: NA; J: TRBJ2-2; V: TRBV3-1/TRBV3-2; CDR3: CASKPRGTMSTGELFF; DNA: TGTGCCAGCAAACCTAGGGGGACAATGAGCACCGGGGAGCTGTTTTTT
D: NA; size: NA; J: TRBJ1-1; V: TRBV5-1; CDR3: CASSLASGHTEAFF; DNA: TGCGCCAGCAGCTTGGCCTCGGGACACACTGAAGCTTTCTTT
D: NA; size: few; J: TRBJ1-1; V: TRBV3-1/TRBV3-2; CDR3: CASSQGQLNTEAFF; DNA: TGTGCCAGCAGCCAAGGACAGCTGAACACTGAAGCTTTCTTT
D: NA; size: NA; J: TRBJ1-1; V: TRBV2; CDR3: CASRETTAGNTEAFF; DNA: TGTGCCAGCAGAGAAACGACAGCGGGGAACACTGAAGCTTTCTTT
D: NA; size: NA; J: TRBJ1-1; V: TRBV10-3; CDR3: CASSANTEAFF; DNA: TGTGCCAGCTCGGCGAACACTGAAGCTTTCTTT
D: NA; size: once; J: TRBJ1-3; V: TRBV11-2; CDR3: CASRSAGSPGNTIYF; DNA: TGTGCCAGCAGGTCAGCAGGGTCTCCGGGAAACACCATATATTTT
D: NA; size: NA; J: TRBJ1-2; V: TRBV19; CDR3: CASSWGQNYGYTF; DNA: TGTGCCAGTAGTTGGGGACAAAACTATGGCTACACCTTC
D: TRBD2; size: NA; J: TRBJ2-3; V: TRBV4-2; CDR3: CASSQGRGESTDTQYF; DNA: TGTGCCAGCAGCCAAGGGCGGGGGGAGAGCACAGATACGCAGTATTTT
D: TRBD1; size: NA; J: TRBJ1-1; V: TRBV5-5; CDR3: CASSPEPDRGGTEAFF; DNA: TGTGCCAGCAGCCCCGAACCCGACAGGGGAGGTACTGAAGCTTTCTTT
D: NA; size: NA; J: TRBJ1-1; V: TRBV18; CDR3: CASSPRTQANTEAFF; DNA: TGTGCCAGCTCACCAAGAACGCAGGCGAACACTGAAGCTTTCTTT
D: NA; size: NA; J: TRBJ1-6; V: TRBV14; CDR3: CASSQLGRGNSPLHF; DNA: TGTGCCAGCAGCCAATTGGGCAGGGGTAATTCACCCCTCCACTTT
D: NA; size: NA; J: TRBJ1-1; V: TRBV19; CDR3: CASSIRAVSSTEAFF; DNA: TGTGCCAGTAGTATTAGAGCGGTCTCGAGCACTGAAGCTTTCTTT
D: TRBD1; size: NA; J: TRBJ1-2; V: TRBV6-5; CDR3: CASGKSGQRRDGYTF; DNA: TGTGCCAGCGGGAAATCGGGACAGAGGCGTGATGGCTACACCTTC
D: TRBD1; size: NA; J: TRBJ2-7; V: TRBV6-5; CDR3: CASSTAGGSYEQYF; DNA: TGTGCCAGCAGTACGGCAGGGGGCTCTTACGAGCAGTACTTC
D: TRBD1; size: NA; J: TRBJ1-6; V: TRBV6-1; CDR3: CASSATGTGGGESPLHF; DNA: TGTGCCAGCAGTGCGACCGGGACAGGGGGCGGTGAGTCACCCCTCCACTTT
D: NA; size: NA; J: TRBJ2-7; V: TRBV6-2/TRBV6-3; CDR3: CASSPWAGDYEQYF; DNA: TGTGCCAGCAGTCCCTGGGCAGGGGATTACGAGCAGTACTTC
D: NA; size: NA; J: TRBJ2-2; V: TRBV4-1; CDR3: CASSPTPFRDTGELFF; DNA: TGCGCCAGCAGCCCCACCCCGTTCCGAGACACCGGGGAGCTGTTTTTT
D: NA; size: once; J: TRBJ2-4; V: TRBV7-2; CDR3: CASSLRLGAKNIQYF; DNA: TGTGCCAGCAGCTTAAGACTCGGAGCCAAAAACATTCAGTACTTC
D: NA; size: NA; J: TRBJ2-7; V: TRBV2; CDR3: CASSEEAVSYEQYF; DNA: TGTGCCAGCAGTGAAGAGGCAGTCTCCTACGAGCAGTACTTC
D: NA; size: once; J: TRBJ2-2; V: TRBV9; CDR3: CASSVAGGDTGELFF; DNA: TGTGCCAGCAGCGTAGCGGGGGGCGACACCGGGGAGCTGTTTTTT
D: NA; size: NA; J: TRBJ2-7; V: TRBV6-2/TRBV6-3; CDR3: CASSYEQGSYEQYF; DNA: TGTGCCAGCAGTTACGAGCAGGGTTCCTACGAGCAGTACTTC
D: TRBD1; size: NA; J: TRBJ2-7; V: TRBV27; CDR3: CASRLRDSLPYAF; DNA: TGTGCCAGCAGACTCCGGGACAGTTTACCTTATGCCTTC
D: NA; size: NA; J: TRBJ2-5; V: TRBV19; CDR3: CASSIVGIQETQYF; DNA: TGTGCCAGTAGTATCGTAGGGATCCAAGAGACCCAGTACTTC